The clone carrying this T cell receptor beta chain was observed many times. Its target is not known. The data were taken from a study of early T cells in non-severe SARS-CoV-2 infection. Study summary: With bulk RNA from unsorted whole blood as input, sequencing yielded unpaired chains. Study-wide results and limits: Matching with VDJdb favored anti-spike CD8 responses (missing private and CD4 specificities).

Trimming removed 4 bases from V and 14 bases from J; junction bases left unmatched: 4. Germline V gives CDR1 MDHEN, CDR2 SYDVKM. The CDR3 runs to 12 residues. Attachment of unique molecular identifiers to individual cDNA molecules was performed. TCRdb independently ran MiXCR on the 5' RACE reads; one entry per CDR3 protein. The sample shows approximately 31,000 distinct CDR3 sequences, approximately 6.3% of them seen only once. This chain connects TRBV28 to TRBJ1-4; 10 nucleotides match TRBD1. Sequencing used whole blood. The sequence came from an adult who was a healthcare worker with PCR-confirmed SARS-CoV-2 infection or an uninfected control (not recorded which). The CDR3 reads CASSYPGQGLFF. The CDR3 nucleotides read TGTGCCAGCAGTTACCCGGGACAGGGGCTGTTTTTT.